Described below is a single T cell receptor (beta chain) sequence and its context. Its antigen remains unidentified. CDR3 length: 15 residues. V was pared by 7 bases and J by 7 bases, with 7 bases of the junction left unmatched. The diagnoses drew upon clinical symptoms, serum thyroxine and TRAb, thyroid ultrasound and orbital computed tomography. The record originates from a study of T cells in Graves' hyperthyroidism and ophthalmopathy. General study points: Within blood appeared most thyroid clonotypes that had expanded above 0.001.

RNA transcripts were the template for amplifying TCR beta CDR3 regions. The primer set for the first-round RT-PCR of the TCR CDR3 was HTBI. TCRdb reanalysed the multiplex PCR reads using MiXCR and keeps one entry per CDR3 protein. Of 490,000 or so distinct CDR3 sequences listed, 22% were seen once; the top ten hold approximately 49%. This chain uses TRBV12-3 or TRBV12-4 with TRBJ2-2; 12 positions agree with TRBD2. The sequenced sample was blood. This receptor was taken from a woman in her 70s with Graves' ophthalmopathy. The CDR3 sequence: CASTRTSGVGGELFF. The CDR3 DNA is TGTGCCAGCACCCGGACTAGCGGGGTGGGCGGGGAGCTGTTTTTT.